This T cell receptor beta chain derives from a study of OX40 agonist ivuxolimab in advanced cancers. Study-wide context: Checkpoint inhibitors had been given previously to roughly 40% of patients.

Patients with autoimmune history or systemic immunosuppression were excluded. The assay was immunoSEQ multiplex PCR, and TCRdb's table has in-frame clones only and misses some. The table has 45,000 to 60,000 clones, around four fifths seen once. Study-wide results and limits: Clonal expansion was seen in CD4+ and CD8+ blood T cells by week 6 at 0.1 to 3.0 mg/kg.

Germline V lookup: CDR1 SGHTA, CDR2 FQGTGA. The CDR3 sequence is 15 residues long. The ends lost 3 bases at V and 8 bases at J; junction bases unmatched: 6. This clone came up many times. The antigen remains undetermined. The clonotype originates from an adult with an advanced solid tumor such as melanoma, head and neck, liver or kidney cancer. The sample here was CD4+ or CD8+ T cells sorted from blood, taken in a trial of the OX40 agonist ivuxolimab. This chain links TRBV7-3 with TRBJ2-1; TRBD2 matches at 11 bases. As DNA, the CDR3 is TGTGCCAGCAGCTTCACTAGCGGGAGTTGGGATGAGCAGTTCTTC. Its protein product is CASSFTSGSWDEQFF.